The rows below give T cell receptor beta chains drawn from one sample of a study of T cell responses to AZD1222 COVID-19 vaccine. Produced via immunoSEQ multiplex PCR; TCRdb's table is partial and in-frame only. Of some 130,000 clones detected, roughly 84% appear once; the ten largest clones hold roughly 4%. The source material was peripheral blood, sampled on day 0 of AZD1222 vaccination. Receptors were obtained from an adult in good health. The CDR3 runs from the conserved cysteine through the conserved F or W. The D gene is left open where the match is weak. Expanded clones get a size class; other rows say once, few or many, or leave the size out.

j_call: TRBJ1-4; clone_size: .; v_call: TRBV5-1; d_call: TRBD1; cdr3_nt: TGCGCCAGCAGCGTGGACAGGGTGGATGAAAAACTGTTTTTT; cdr3_aa: CASSVDRVDEKLFF
j_call: TRBJ1-6; clone_size: .; v_call: TRBV9; d_call: .; cdr3_nt: TGTGCCAGCAGCGTAGAGGGACAACCTAATTCACCCCTCCACTTT; cdr3_aa: CASSVEGQPNSPLHF
j_call: TRBJ1-6; clone_size: .; v_call: TRBV30; d_call: .; cdr3_nt: TGTGCCCTGACACAGGGTCGTAATTCACCCCTCCACTTT; cdr3_aa: CALTQGRNSPLHF
j_call: TRBJ2-3; clone_size: .; v_call: TRBV19; d_call: .; cdr3_nt: TGTGCCACCCAGTCCTCGGAGACAGATACGCAGTATTTT; cdr3_aa: CATQSSETDTQYF
j_call: TRBJ1-5; clone_size: .; v_call: TRBV28; d_call: .; cdr3_nt: TGTGCCAGCAGTTTTGGCTCCGTAAATAGCAATCAGCCCCAGCATTTT; cdr3_aa: CASSFGSVNSNQPQHF
j_call: TRBJ1-6; clone_size: .; v_call: TRBV28; d_call: TRBD1; cdr3_nt: TGTGCCAGCAGTACCGGGACAGGGGTTTCACCCCTCCACTTT; cdr3_aa: CASSTGTGVSPLHF
j_call: TRBJ1-5; clone_size: few; v_call: TRBV10-2; d_call: .; cdr3_nt: TGCGCCAGCAGTGAATCGGGGAGCAATCAGCCCCAGCATTTT; cdr3_aa: CASSESGSNQPQHF
j_call: TRBJ1-6; clone_size: .; v_call: TRBV28; d_call: TRBD1; cdr3_nt: TGTGCCACCAGACCGACAGGGAATAATTCACCCCTCCACTTT; cdr3_aa: CATRPTGNNSPLHF
j_call: TRBJ1-2; clone_size: .; v_call: TRBV18; d_call: .; cdr3_nt: TGTGCCAGCTCACCACCGTTGCAGTTCGGCTACACCTTC; cdr3_aa: CASSPPLQFGYTF
j_call: TRBJ2-5; clone_size: once; v_call: TRBV4-2; d_call: TRBD1; cdr3_nt: TGTGCCAGCAGCCCCCACTCGAGACAGGGGTCTCCAGAGACCCAGTACTTC; cdr3_aa: CASSPHSRQGSPETQYF
j_call: TRBJ1-2; clone_size: .; v_call: TRBV4-1; d_call: TRBD1; cdr3_nt: TGCGCCAGCAGCCAGAGGGGGACGGGACAGGGGGCATATGGCTACACCTTC; cdr3_aa: CASSQRGTGQGAYGYTF
j_call: TRBJ1-5; clone_size: once; v_call: TRBV1; d_call: .; cdr3_nt: TGCACCAGCAGCCAAAAGAAACGGCAGGTAGGGGTGAACTTAGCGCCCCAGCATTTT; cdr3_aa: CTSSQKKRQVGVNLAPQHF
j_call: TRBJ1-1; clone_size: .; v_call: TRBV6-1; d_call: .; cdr3_nt: TGTGCCAGCAGTGAACAGGGCCGTACTGAAGCTTTCTTT; cdr3_aa: CASSEQGRTEAFF
j_call: TRBJ1-1; clone_size: .; v_call: TRBV7-9; d_call: .; cdr3_nt: TGTGCCAGCAGGAATTTGAAGACGGCTCAGAACACTGAAGCTTTCTTT; cdr3_aa: CASRNLKTAQNTEAFF
j_call: TRBJ1-5; clone_size: .; v_call: TRBV9; d_call: .; cdr3_nt: TGTGCCAGCAGCTCACGTGGTAACGAAAGGGCCCGGATTCAGCCCCAGCATTTT; cdr3_aa: CASSSRGNERARIQPQHF
j_call: TRBJ2-1; clone_size: .; v_call: TRBV5-4; d_call: TRBD2; cdr3_nt: TGTGCCAGCAGCTTACTAGCGGGGGGGCGTAATGAGCAGTTCTTC; cdr3_aa: CASSLLAGGRNEQFF
j_call: TRBJ2-2; clone_size: .; v_call: TRBV9; d_call: TRBD1; cdr3_nt: TGTGCCAGCAGCGGGGGACAGATAGCCGGGGAGCTGTTTTTT; cdr3_aa: CASSGGQIAGELFF
j_call: TRBJ2-3; clone_size: .; v_call: TRBV9; d_call: .; cdr3_nt: TGTGCCAGCAGCGCCGGACCCACGGTCGCAGATACGCAGTATTTT; cdr3_aa: CASSAGPTVADTQYF
j_call: TRBJ1-3; clone_size: .; v_call: TRBV10-1; d_call: .; cdr3_nt: TGCGCCAGCACCGTCGGGGTCTCGACCCACTTTTGGGCAGGAAACACCATATATTTT; cdr3_aa: CASTVGVSTHFWAGNTIYF
j_call: TRBJ1-4; clone_size: .; v_call: TRBV18; d_call: .; cdr3_nt: TGTGCCAGTCGCAGGGGCGGGGGAAATGAAAAACTGTTTTTT; cdr3_aa: CASRRGGGNEKLFF
j_call: TRBJ1-1; clone_size: .; v_call: TRBV28; d_call: .; cdr3_nt: TGTGCCAGCAGTGTCCTTAAGGGGAACACTGAAGCTTTCTTT; cdr3_aa: CASSVLKGNTEAFF
j_call: TRBJ1-3; clone_size: .; v_call: TRBV11-1; d_call: .; cdr3_nt: TGTGCCAGCAGCTTAGTGGACACCTCTGGAAACACCATATATTTT; cdr3_aa: CASSLVDTSGNTIYF
j_call: TRBJ1-2; clone_size: .; v_call: TRBV27; d_call: TRBD1; cdr3_nt: TGTGCCAGCAGCTCACGGACAGGGGCAAACTATGGCTACACCTTC; cdr3_aa: CASSSRTGANYGYTF
j_call: TRBJ1-1; clone_size: few; v_call: TRBV4-2; d_call: .; cdr3_nt: TGTGCCAGCAGCCAAGGAGGTAGTCTGTGGAACACTGAAGCTTTCTTT; cdr3_aa: CASSQGGSLWNTEAFF
j_call: TRBJ1-3; clone_size: .; v_call: TRBV6-5; d_call: .; cdr3_nt: TGTGCCAGCAGTTTGGCGGGGGGGCTGTATTTT; cdr3_aa: CASSLAGGLYF
j_call: TRBJ1-2; clone_size: .; v_call: TRBV2; d_call: TRBD1; cdr3_nt: TGTGCCAGCAGCGGGACAGGGGCCCACTATGGCTACACCTTC; cdr3_aa: CASSGTGAHYGYTF
j_call: TRBJ1-1; clone_size: .; v_call: TRBV12-3/TRBV12-4; d_call: .; cdr3_nt: TGTGCCAGCAGTTCCTTCGAGAACACTGAAGCTTTCTTT; cdr3_aa: CASSSFENTEAFF
j_call: TRBJ1-1; clone_size: .; v_call: TRBV7-9; d_call: .; cdr3_nt: TGTGCCAGCAGCTTAGAGGTCACTAGGGGAGCTTTCTTT; cdr3_aa: CASSLEVTRGAFF